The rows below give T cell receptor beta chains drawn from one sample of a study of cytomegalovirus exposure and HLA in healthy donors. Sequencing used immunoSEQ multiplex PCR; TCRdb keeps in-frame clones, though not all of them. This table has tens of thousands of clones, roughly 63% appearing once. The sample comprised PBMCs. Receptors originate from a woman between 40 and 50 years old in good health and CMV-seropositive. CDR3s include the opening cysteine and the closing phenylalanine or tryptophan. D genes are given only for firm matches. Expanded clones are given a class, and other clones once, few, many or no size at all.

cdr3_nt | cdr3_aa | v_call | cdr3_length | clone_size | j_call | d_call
TGCGCCAGCAGCCAAGACTGGGCGACCCGGGGAGACTCCTACGAGCAGTACTTC | CASSQDWATRGDSYEQYF | TRBV4-3 | 18 | - | TRBJ2-7 | -
TGTGCCAGCAGTTTATCGGGTGTGAGGAAGAACAATCAGCCCCAGCATTTT | CASSLSGVRKNNQPQHF | TRBV28 | 17 | - | TRBJ1-5 | -
TGTGCCAGCAGTTCCCCAGCGACTAGCACCTACGAGCAGTACTTC | CASSSPATSTYEQYF | TRBV27 | 15 | - | TRBJ2-7 | TRBD2
TGTGCCAGCAGCTTAATAACCGGGTTCCAGGGAGATACGCAGTATTTT | CASSLITGFQGDTQYF | TRBV7-8 | 16 | - | TRBJ2-3 | -
TGTGCCAGCAGCTCTAGAGCCCTCTCTGGAAACACCATATATTTT | CASSSRALSGNTIYF | TRBV2 | 15 | once | TRBJ1-3 | -
TGTGCCAGCAGCTTGGAATCTAGCGAGAGCTCTGGGGCCAACGTCCTGACTTTC | CASSLESSESSGANVLTF | TRBV5-8 | 18 | - | TRBJ2-6 | -
TGTGCCAGTAGTATTAACATCGGCACAGATACGCAGTATTTT | CASSINIGTDTQYF | TRBV19 | 14 | few | TRBJ2-3 | -
TGTGCCAGCTCACACCGGGACAGGGCGTTGGGCTACACCTTC | CASSHRDRALGYTF | TRBV18 | 14 | - | TRBJ1-2 | TRBD1
TGTGCCAGCAGTGAAAGCGATCGTAGGACTGAAGCTTTCTTT | CASSESDRRTEAFF | TRBV2 | 14 | - | TRBJ1-1 | -
TGCGCCAGCAGCTGGACAGGGATGAGGGCAGATACGCAGTATTTT | CASSWTGMRADTQYF | TRBV5-1 | 15 | - | TRBJ2-3 | TRBD1
TGTGCCAGCAGTTTCGTCCGGGACTTAAACAATGAGCAGTTCTTC | CASSFVRDLNNEQFF | TRBV28 | 15 | - | TRBJ2-1 | -
TGCAGCGTTTGGACTTCCGGGACCCAGTACTTC | CSVWTSGTQYF | TRBV29-1 | 11 | - | TRBJ2-5 | -
TGCGCCAGCAAGGTAGAAGCGATCTGGGGCTACACCTTC | CASKVEAIWGYTF | TRBV10-2 | 13 | few | TRBJ1-2 | -
TGTGCCAGCAGACAGGGGGGATACCATGGGGGCACTGAAGCTTTCTTT | CASRQGGYHGGTEAFF | TRBV28 | 16 | - | TRBJ1-1 | TRBD1
TGTGCCAGCAGTTTATGGACTAGCGGAACCAATGAGCAGTTCTTC | CASSLWTSGTNEQFF | TRBV27 | 15 | few | TRBJ2-1 | TRBD2
TGCGCCAGTACCCCGCGGGAACCCACTGAAAAACTGTTTTTT | CASTPREPTEKLFF | TRBV5-1 | 14 | few | TRBJ1-4 | -
TGTGCCAGCAGCCGTAGGGGGGGACTGACGAACACTGAAGCTTTCTTT | CASSRRGGLTNTEAFF | TRBV7-9 | 16 | - | TRBJ1-1 | -
TGCGCCAGCAGCCAAGAAGGCGGGAGGGCAGATGAGCAGTTCTTC | CASSQEGGRADEQFF | TRBV4-3 | 15 | - | TRBJ2-1 | TRBD2
TGTGCCAGCAGCCTCAGGACGGGGGAAGGCTACACCTTC | CASSLRTGEGYTF | TRBV27 | 13 | few | TRBJ1-2 | -
TGTGCCAGCAGCTCTAAGGCGGCGGGATCGCTGGAGGATACGCAGTATTTT | CASSSKAAGSLEDTQYF | TRBV4-2 | 17 | - | TRBJ2-3 | -
TGCAGCGTTGCCCAGGGACAGCGCCAAGAGACCCAGTACTTC | CSVAQGQRQETQYF | TRBV29-1 | 14 | - | TRBJ2-5 | TRBD1
TGCGCCAGCAGCCAAGAACCAGCGGGAGATAGTTCGAATGAGCAGTTCTTC | CASSQEPAGDSSNEQFF | TRBV4-3 | 17 | - | TRBJ2-1 | TRBD2
TGTGCCAGCAGGGCGGGATCCTTCTACGAGCAGTACTTC | CASRAGSFYEQYF | TRBV28 | 13 | few | TRBJ2-7 | -
TGTGCCAGCAGGTCCGGGACAACTAATGAAAAACTGTTTTTT | CASRSGTTNEKLFF | TRBV6-5 | 14 | few | TRBJ1-4 | -
TGTGCCAGCAGTTTGCTTGCGGGACAGAGTAACTATGGCTACACCTTC | CASSLLAGQSNYGYTF | TRBV27 | 16 | few | TRBJ1-2 | TRBD1
TGTGCCAGCAGCCACTCTCGAGAGACCCAGTACTTC | CASSHSRETQYF | TRBV7-2 | 12 | few | TRBJ2-5 | -
TGTGCGAGCGGCCGTAGCGGGAACTACGAGCAGTACTTC | CASGRSGNYEQYF | TRBV6-1 | 13 | once | TRBJ2-7 | TRBD2
TGTGCCAGCAGCTTATATGTGGGTCAGGGGCAGCGGACTGAAGCTTTCTTT | CASSLYVGQGQRTEAFF | TRBV7-2 | 17 | - | TRBJ1-1 | -
TGTGCCAGTAGCGGAGAGGGTTATAGCAATCAGCCCCAGCATTTT | CASSGEGYSNQPQHF | TRBV19 | 15 | - | TRBJ1-5 | -
TGTGCCAGCAGCTTAGGAGCCAACCTCTTATATTTT | CASSLGANLLYF | TRBV11-2 | 12 | - | TRBJ1-3 | -
TGTGCCAGCAGCTTAGGCGGTAACACTGAAGCTTTCTTT | CASSLGGNTEAFF | TRBV13 | 13 | medium-sized | TRBJ1-1 | -
TGTGCCAGTAGTCGGACAGGGGGTTACGAGCAGTACTTC | CASSRTGGYEQYF | TRBV19 | 13 | - | TRBJ2-7 | TRBD1
TGCGCCAGCAGCCAAGATTATCGCTCCCGGGAAGCTTTCTTT | CASSQDYRSREAFF | TRBV4-3 | 14 | - | TRBJ1-1 | -
TGTGCCAGCAGCCCCAGGGGGCAGAAGGGCTACACCTTC | CASSPRGQKGYTF | TRBV7-2 | 13 | - | TRBJ1-2 | TRBD1
TGTGCCAGCAGCCAAATAGGGGAAACCCAGTACTTC | CASSQIGETQYF | TRBV5-4 | 12 | - | TRBJ2-5 | -
TGTGCCAGCAGCTTGGGACAGGAGAGCACAGATACGCAGTATTTT | CASSLGQESTDTQYF | TRBV5-8 | 15 | - | TRBJ2-3 | -
TGTGCCAGCCAGAGGGGGTCGGATACGCAGTATTTT | CASQRGSDTQYF | TRBV9 | 12 | - | TRBJ2-3 | -
TGTGCCAGCAACCCTCTAGCGGGAAAAAGCACAGATACGCAGTATTTT | CASNPLAGKSTDTQYF | TRBV7-9 | 16 | - | TRBJ2-3 | TRBD2
TGTGCCAGCAGTGAAGAAGGGGAAGGAGCTTTCTTT | CASSEEGEGAFF | TRBV2 | 12 | - | TRBJ1-1 | -
TGCGCCAGCAGCTTGGCCCCAACAGGGGACAAGGGCTACACCTTC | CASSLAPTGDKGYTF | TRBV5-1 | 15 | - | TRBJ1-2 | TRBD1
TGTGCCACCAGCGGGAGGGAGGGCCACCGGACCCAGTACTTC | CATSGREGHRTQYF | TRBV15 | 14 | - | TRBJ2-5 | TRBD2
TGCGCCAGCAGCCCGGACAGGGATAACACCGGGGAGCTGTTTTTT | CASSPDRDNTGELFF | TRBV5-1 | 15 | - | TRBJ2-2 | TRBD1
TGTGCCAGCAGCTTACAGGGTTTAGAGACCCAGTACTTC | CASSLQGLETQYF | TRBV7-2 | 13 | - | TRBJ2-5 | -
TGTGCCAGCAGCTTAGGGGGCCTCCCATACCCCCAGCATTTT | CASSLGGLPYPQHF | TRBV5-6 | 14 | - | TRBJ1-5 | TRBD1
TGTGCCAGCAGCGCATCCGGGACTAGCACGAATGAGCAGTTCTTC | CASSASGTSTNEQFF | TRBV9 | 15 | - | TRBJ2-1 | TRBD2
TGTGCCAGCAGTGATGGACTTTCCTACGAGCAGTACTTC | CASSDGLSYEQYF | TRBV2 | 13 | - | TRBJ2-7 | -
TGTGCCAGCAGAACGGGGTTTTCCGGACTAGCGGGAGCGAATGAGCAGTTCTTC | CASRTGFSGLAGANEQFF | TRBV2 | 18 | - | TRBJ2-1 | TRBD2